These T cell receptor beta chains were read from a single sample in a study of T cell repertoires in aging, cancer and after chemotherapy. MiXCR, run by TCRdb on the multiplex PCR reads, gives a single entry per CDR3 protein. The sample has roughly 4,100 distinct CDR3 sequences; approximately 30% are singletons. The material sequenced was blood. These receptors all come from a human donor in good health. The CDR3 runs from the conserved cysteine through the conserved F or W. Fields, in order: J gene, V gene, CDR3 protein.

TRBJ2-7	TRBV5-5	CASSLGGRAYEQYF
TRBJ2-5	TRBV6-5	CASSSSGGVRDQYF
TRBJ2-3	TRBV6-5	CASSEGGTADTQYF
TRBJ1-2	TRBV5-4	CASSLSGIPYGYTF
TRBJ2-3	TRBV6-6	CASSYQQGGLTSTDTQYF
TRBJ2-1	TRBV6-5	CASSLKSWTSVNEQFF
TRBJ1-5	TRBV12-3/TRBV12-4	CASSLRDRGRQPQHF
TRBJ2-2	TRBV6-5	CASSGTGGTGELFF
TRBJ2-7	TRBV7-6	CASSPGQALDEQYF
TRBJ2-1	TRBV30	CAWSTGYPYNEQFF
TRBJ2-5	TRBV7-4	CASSLETGEQETQYF
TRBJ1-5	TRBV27	CATPAGQAWRPQHF
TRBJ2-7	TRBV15	CATSREGSGGRFEQYF
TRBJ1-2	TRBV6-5	CASSTYQGGQDYGYTF
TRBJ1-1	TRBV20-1	CSANVRARGTEAFF
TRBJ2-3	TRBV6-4	CASSDSGGRADTQYF
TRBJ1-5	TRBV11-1	CASSLDSHQPQHF
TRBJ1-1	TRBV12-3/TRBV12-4	CASKTTGGPEAFF
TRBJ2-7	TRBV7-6	CASSLAGAGGHEQYF
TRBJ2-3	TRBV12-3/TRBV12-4	CASRSPSGTMLTDTQYF
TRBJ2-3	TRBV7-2	CASSFTDTQYF
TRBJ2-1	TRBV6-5	CASGYNEQFF
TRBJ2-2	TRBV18	CASSPPYLNTGELFF
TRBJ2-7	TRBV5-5	CASSPLTGGLGEQYF
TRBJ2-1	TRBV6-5	CASNPPSSYNEQFF
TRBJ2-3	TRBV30	CAWTRKGTPDTQYF
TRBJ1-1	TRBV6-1	CASSEATNRVPEAFF
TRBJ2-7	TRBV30	CAWSVGDEQYF
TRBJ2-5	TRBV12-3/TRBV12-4	CASSLGETQYF
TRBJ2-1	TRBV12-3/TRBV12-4	CASSSGLANNEQFF
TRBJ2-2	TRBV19	CASSEQGTGELFF
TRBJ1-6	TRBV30	CAWAKTGSLSPLHF
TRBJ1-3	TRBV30	CAWINVNTIYF
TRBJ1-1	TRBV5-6	CASSRRGPNPWNTEAFF
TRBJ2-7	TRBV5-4	CASRLFGGVTYDQYF
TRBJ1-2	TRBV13	CASSPLDKFYGYTF
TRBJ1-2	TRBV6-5	CASSYSILQIYGYTF
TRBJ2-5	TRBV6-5	CASSEWGGVETQYF
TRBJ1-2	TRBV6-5	CASTIGTPSGNYGYTF
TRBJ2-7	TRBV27	CASSSQTGTYEQYF
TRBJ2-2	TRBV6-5	CASSYSRSGRVGGTGELFF
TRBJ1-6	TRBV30	CAWSVWSGRNSPLHF
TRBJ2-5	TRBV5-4	CASSLGRGRGQETQYF
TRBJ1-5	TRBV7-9	CASSNAGGLQPQHF
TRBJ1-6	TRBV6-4	CASSAEYNSPLHF
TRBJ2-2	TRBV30	CAWSTGQGGTGELFF
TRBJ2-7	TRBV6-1	CASSERTSRPDF
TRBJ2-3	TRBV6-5	CASSYSTGPGLDTQYF
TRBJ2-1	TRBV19	CASSIGGGGAILF
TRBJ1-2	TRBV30	CARGGRDNYGYTF